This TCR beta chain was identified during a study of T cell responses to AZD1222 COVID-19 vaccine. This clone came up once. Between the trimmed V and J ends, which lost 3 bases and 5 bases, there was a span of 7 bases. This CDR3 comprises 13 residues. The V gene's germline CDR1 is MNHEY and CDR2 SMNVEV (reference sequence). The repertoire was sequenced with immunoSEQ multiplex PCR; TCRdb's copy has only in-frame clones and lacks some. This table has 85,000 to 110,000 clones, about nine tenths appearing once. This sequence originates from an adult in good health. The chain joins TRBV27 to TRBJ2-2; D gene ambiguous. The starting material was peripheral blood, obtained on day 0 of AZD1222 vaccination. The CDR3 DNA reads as TGTGCCAGCAGTTTTTTCAGAACCGGGGAGCTGTTTTTT. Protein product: CASSFFRTGELFF.